This T cell receptor beta chain was found in a study of T cell changes during pregnancy in multiple sclerosis. Only in-frame clones appear in the TCRdb table, and some are missing; sequencing was by immunoSEQ multiplex PCR. The data contain around 34,000 clones, approximately 90% of them singletons. After removal of 9 bases from V and 4 bases from J, the junction contained 14 bases not matched to a gene. The CDR3 is 16 residues long. In germline, CDR1 is LNHDA, CDR2 SQIVND (reference sequence). V and J are TRBV19 and TRBJ2-7; 11 nucleotides line up with TRBD2. This clonotype was obtained from a female donor with multiple sclerosis, enrolled in a pregnancy study. This sample comprised CD8+ T cells from peripheral blood mononuclear cells, obtained in the first trimester of pregnancy. The CDR3 sequence: CASAHLGTSGAYEQYF. CDR3 DNA sequence: TGTGCCAGCGCCCATCTCGGGACTAGCGGTGCGTACGAGCAGTACTTC.